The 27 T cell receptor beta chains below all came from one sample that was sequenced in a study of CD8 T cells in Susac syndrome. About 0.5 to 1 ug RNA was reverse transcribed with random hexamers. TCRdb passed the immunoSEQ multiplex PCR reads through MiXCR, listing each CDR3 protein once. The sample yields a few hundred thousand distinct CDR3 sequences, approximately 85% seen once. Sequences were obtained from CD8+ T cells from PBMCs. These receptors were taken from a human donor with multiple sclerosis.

CDR3 nucleotides: TGTGCCAGCAGCTTAGGGACGGACTATCAAGAGACCCAGTACTTC. Protein sequence: CASSLGTDYQETQYF. The chain uses TRBV7-7 and TRBJ2-5; TRBD2 is a possible D gene (6 bases). Trimming stripped 1 base from V and 2 bases from J, with 11 bases between. Germline V lookup: CDR1 SSHAT, CDR2 FNYEAQ (reference sequence). The CDR3 totals 15 residues.

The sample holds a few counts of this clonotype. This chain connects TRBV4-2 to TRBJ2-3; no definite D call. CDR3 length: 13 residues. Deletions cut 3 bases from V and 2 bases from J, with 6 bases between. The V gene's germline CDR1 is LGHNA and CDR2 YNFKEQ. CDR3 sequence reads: CASSQTTTDTQYF. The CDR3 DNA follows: TGTGCCAGCAGCCAGACCACCACAGATACGCAGTATTTT.

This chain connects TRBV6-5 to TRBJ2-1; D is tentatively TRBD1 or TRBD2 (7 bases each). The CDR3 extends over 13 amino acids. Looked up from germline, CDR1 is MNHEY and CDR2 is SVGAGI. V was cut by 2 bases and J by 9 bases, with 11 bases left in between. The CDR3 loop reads CASSYLRGGEQFF. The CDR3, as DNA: TGTGCCAGCAGTTACCTCAGGGGGGGTGAGCAGTTCTTC.

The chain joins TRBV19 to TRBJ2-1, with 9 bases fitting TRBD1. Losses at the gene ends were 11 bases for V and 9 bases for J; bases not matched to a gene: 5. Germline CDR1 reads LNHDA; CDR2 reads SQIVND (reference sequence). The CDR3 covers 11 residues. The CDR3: CAGGQGFEQFF. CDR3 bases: TGTGCCGGCGGACAGGGGTTTGAGCAGTTCTTC.

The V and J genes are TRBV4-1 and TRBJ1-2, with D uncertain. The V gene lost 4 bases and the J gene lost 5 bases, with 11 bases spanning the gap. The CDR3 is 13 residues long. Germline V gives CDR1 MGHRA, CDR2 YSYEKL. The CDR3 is CASSPLPGYGYTF. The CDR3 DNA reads TGCGCCAGCAGCCCCCTACCGGGGTATGGCTACACCTTC.

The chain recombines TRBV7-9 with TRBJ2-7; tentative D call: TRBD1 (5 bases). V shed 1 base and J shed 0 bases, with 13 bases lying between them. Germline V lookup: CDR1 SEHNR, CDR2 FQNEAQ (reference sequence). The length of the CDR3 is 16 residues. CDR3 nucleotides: TGTGCCAGCAGCTTAGTCCCAGGGCCCTCCTCCTACGAGCAGTACTTC. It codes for CASSLVPGPSSYEQYF.

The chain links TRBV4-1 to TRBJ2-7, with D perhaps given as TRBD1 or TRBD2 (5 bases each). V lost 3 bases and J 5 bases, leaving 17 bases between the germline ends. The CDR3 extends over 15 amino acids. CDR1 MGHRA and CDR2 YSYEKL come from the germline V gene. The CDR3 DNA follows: TGCGCCAGCAGCCATACCAGGGACCCCTTTGACGAGCAGTACTTC. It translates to CASSHTRDPFDEQYF.

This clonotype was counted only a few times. The CDR3 DNA reads as TGCAGTGCTAGAGATCTCGGGGACTCTGAAGCTTTCTTT. Amino acid sequence: CSARDLGDSEAFF. The genes are TRBV20-1 and TRBJ1-1, with D possibly TRBD1 on 5 matching bases. Germline V lookup: CDR1 DFQATT, CDR2 SNEGSKA (reference sequence). The ends were cut back, 0 bases at V and 6 bases at J, with 11 bases in the middle. CDR3 length: 13 residues.

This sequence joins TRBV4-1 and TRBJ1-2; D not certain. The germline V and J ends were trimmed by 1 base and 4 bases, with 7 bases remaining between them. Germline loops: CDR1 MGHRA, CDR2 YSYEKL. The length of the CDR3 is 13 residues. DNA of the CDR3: TGCGCCAGCAGCCAAGGGGTTTCCTATGGCTACACCTTC. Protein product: CASSQGVSYGYTF.

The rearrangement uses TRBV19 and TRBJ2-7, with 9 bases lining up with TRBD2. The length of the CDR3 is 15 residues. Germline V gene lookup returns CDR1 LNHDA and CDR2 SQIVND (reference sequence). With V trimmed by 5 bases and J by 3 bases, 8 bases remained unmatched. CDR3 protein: CASSPKLTSGYEQYF. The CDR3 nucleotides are TGTGCCAGTAGTCCCAAGTTGACTAGCGGCTACGAGCAGTACTTC.

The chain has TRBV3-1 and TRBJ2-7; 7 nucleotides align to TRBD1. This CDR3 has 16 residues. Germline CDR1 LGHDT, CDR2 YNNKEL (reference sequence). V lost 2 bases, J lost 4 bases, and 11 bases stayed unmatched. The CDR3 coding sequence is TGTGCCAGCAGCCAATACCGGGACAGCCCAGGATACGAGCAGTACTTC. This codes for CASSQYRDSPGYEQYF.

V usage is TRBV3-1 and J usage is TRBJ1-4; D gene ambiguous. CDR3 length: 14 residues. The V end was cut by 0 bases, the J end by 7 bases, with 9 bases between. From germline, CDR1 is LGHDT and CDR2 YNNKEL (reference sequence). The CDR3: CASSQDLEGEKLFF. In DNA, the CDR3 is TGTGCCAGCAGCCAAGATTTAGAGGGTGAAAAACTGTTTTTT.

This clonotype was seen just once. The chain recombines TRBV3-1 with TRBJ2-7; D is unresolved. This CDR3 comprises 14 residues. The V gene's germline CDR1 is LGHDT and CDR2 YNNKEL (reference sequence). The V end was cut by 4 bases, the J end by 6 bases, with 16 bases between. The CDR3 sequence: CASSRGERATEQYF. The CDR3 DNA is TGTGCCAGCAGCCGCGGAGAACGAGCGACCGAGCAGTACTTC.

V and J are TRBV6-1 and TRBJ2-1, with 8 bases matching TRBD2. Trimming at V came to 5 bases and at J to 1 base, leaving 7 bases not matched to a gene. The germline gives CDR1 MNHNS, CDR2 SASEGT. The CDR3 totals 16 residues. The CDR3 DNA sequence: TGTGCCAGCAGTCAAGGACTAGCTGAGTCCTACAATGAGCAGTTCTTC. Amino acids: CASSQGLAESYNEQFF.

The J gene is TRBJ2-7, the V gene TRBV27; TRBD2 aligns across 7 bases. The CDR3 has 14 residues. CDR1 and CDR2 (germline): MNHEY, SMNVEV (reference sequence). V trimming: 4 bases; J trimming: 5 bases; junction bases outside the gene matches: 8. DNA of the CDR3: TGTGCCAGCAGTTCCCAGGGAGGGCCCAACGAGCAGTACTTC. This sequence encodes CASSSQGGPNEQYF.

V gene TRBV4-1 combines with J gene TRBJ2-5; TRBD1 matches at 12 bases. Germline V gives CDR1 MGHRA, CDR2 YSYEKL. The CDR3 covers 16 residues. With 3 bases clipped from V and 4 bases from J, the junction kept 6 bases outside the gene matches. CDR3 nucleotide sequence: TGCGCCAGCAGCCATCTAGGGACAGGGGGCGTAGAGACCCAGTACTTC. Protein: CASSHLGTGGVETQYF.

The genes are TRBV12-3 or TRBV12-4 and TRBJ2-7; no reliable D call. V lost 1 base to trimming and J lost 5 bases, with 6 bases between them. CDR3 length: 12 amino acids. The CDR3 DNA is TGTGCCAGCAGTTTAGACACCAACGAGCAGTACTTC. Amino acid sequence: CASSLDTNEQYF.

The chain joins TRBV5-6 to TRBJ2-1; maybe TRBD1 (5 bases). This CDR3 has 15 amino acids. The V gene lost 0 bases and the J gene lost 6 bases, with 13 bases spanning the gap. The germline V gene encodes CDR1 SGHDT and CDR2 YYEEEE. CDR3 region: CASSLEDIWGNEQFF. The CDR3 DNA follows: TGTGCCAGCAGCTTGGAGGACATCTGGGGCAATGAGCAGTTCTTC.

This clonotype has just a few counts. The CDR3 is CASKSPGNTGELFF. The CDR3, as DNA: TGTGCCAGCAAAAGCCCAGGGAACACCGGGGAGCTGTTTTTT. V and J are TRBV11-2 and TRBJ2-2; D unresolved. V was trimmed by 7 bases and J by 1 base, leaving 10 bases between them. This CDR3 spans 14 amino acids. Per the germline V gene, CDR1 is SGHAT and CDR2 is FQNNGV.

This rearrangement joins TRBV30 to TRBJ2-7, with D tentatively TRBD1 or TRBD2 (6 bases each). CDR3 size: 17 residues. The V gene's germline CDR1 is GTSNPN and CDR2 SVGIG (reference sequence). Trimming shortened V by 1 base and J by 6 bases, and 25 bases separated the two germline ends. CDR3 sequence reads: CAWSASGVDSYEIEQYF. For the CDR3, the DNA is TGTGCCTGGAGTGCCTCGGGGGTGGACAGTTATGAGATCGAGCAGTACTTC.

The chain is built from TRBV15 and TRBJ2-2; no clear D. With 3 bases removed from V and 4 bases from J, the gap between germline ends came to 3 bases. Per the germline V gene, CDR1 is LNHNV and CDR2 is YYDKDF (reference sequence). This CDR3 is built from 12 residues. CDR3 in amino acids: CATSSVTGELFF. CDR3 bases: TGTGCCACCAGCAGCGTCACCGGGGAGCTGTTTTTT. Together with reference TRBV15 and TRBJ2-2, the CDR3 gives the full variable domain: DAMVIQNPRYQVTQFGKPVTLSCSQTLNHNVMYWYQQKSSQAPKLLFHYYDKDFNNEADTPDNFQSRRPNTSFCFLDIRSPGLGDTAMYLCATSSVTGELFFGEGSRLTVL.

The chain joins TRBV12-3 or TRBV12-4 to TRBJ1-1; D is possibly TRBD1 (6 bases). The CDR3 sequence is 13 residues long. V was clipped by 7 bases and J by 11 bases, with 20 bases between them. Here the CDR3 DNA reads TGTGCCAGCACCCCGAGGGGGGGACGAAGCGCTTTCTTT. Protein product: CASTPRGGRSAFF.

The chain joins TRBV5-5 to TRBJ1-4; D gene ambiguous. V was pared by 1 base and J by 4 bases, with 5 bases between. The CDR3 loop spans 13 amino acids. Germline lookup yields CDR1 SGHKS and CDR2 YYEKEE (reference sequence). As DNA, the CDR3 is TGTGCCAGCAGCTTGTATGTTAATGAAAAACTGTTTTTT. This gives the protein CASSLYVNEKLFF.

CDR3 residues: CASSTGQGVDEQFF. The CDR3 DNA sequence: TGTGCCAGTAGTACCGGACAGGGTGTTGATGAGCAGTTCTTC. The gene calls are TRBV19 and TRBJ2-1; 8 nucleotides match TRBD1. V lost 4 bases and J lost 8; bases outside the gene matches: 7. Germline values: CDR1 LNHDA, CDR2 SQIVND (reference sequence). The CDR3 is made up of 14 amino acids.

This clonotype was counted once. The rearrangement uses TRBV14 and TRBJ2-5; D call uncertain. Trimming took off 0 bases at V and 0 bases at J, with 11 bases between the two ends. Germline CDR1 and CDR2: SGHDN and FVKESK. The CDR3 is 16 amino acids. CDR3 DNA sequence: TGTGCCAGCAGCCAAGATAGGGCAGCGTACCAAGAGACCCAGTACTTC. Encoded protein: CASSQDRAAYQETQYF.

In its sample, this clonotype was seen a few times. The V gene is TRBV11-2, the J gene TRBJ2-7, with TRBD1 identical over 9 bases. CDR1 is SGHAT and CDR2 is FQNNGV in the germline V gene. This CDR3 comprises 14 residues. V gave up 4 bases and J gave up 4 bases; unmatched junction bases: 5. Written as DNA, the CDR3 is TGTGCCAGCAGCTACGGACAGGGGTGGTACGAGCAGTACTTC. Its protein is CASSYGQGWYEQYF.

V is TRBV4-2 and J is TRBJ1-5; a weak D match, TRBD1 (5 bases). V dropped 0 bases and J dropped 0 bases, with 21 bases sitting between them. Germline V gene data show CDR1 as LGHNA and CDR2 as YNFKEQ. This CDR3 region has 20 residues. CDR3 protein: CASSQETSLPGGGSNQPQHF. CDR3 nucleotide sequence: TGTGCCAGCAGCCAAGAAACCTCCCTCCCTGGGGGGGGTAGCAATCAGCCCCAGCATTTT.